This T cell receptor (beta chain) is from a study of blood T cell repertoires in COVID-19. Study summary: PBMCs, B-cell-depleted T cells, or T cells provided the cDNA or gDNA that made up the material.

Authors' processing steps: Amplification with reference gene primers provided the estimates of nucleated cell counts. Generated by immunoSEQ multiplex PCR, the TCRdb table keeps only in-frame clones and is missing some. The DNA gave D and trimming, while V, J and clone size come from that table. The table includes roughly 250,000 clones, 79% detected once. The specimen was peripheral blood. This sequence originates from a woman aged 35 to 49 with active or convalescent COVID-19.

The CDR3 spells CAWSVLLRELNSPLHF. CDR3 nucleotide sequence: TGTGCCTGGAGTGTACTCCTCCGGGAGCTAAATTCACCCCTCCACTTT. The V and J genes are TRBV30 and TRBJ1-6; D unresolved. This CDR3 region has 16 residues. Germline lookup yields CDR1 GTSNPN and CDR2 SVGIG (reference sequence). With 0 bases removed from V and 7 bases from J, the gap between germline ends came to 16 bases.